This is a list of T cell receptor beta chains from one sample in a study of T cell responses to AZD1222 COVID-19 vaccine. Clones were sequenced by immunoSEQ multiplex PCR, and TCRdb holds only the in-frame ones, with some missing. The sample carries 110,000 or so clones, approximately 88% recorded once. The specimen was peripheral blood, collected on day 0 of MenACWY control vaccination. Receptors were obtained from an adult in good health. Both conserved end residues are part of each CDR3. The D gene is left open where the match is weak. Expanded clones are given a class, and other clones once, few, many or no size at all.

D	V	J	size	DNA	CDR3
NA	TRBV27	TRBJ1-1	few	TGTGCCAGCAGTTTTAGCGGGAACACTGAAGCTTTCTTT	CASSFSGNTEAFF
TRBD2	TRBV7-6	TRBJ2-5	NA	TGTGCCAGCAGCTCTCCCCAAGCGGGAGGGACCGAGACCCAGTACTTC	CASSSPQAGGTETQYF
TRBD1	TRBV10-3	TRBJ1-4	NA	TGTGCCATCAGAGCCGGGACAGGGGCACCTAATGAAAAACTGTTTTTT	CAIRAGTGAPNEKLFF
TRBD2	TRBV7-3	TRBJ2-2	NA	TGTGCCAGCAGCTTAAAGCGCGGGGGACTTACCGGGGAGCTGTTTTTT	CASSLKRGGLTGELFF
NA	TRBV18	TRBJ2-1	NA	TGTGCCAGCTCACCACCCGCTGGAGAATATAAGTACAATGAGCAGTTCTTC	CASSPPAGEYKYNEQFF
NA	TRBV19	TRBJ1-1	NA	TGTGCCAGTAGTTCGGGCGGTGGAGCTTTCTTT	CASSSGGGAFF
TRBD2	TRBV7-2	TRBJ2-1	NA	TGTGCCAGCAGGGCGGGAGGGCCCTACAATGAGCAGTTCTTC	CASRAGGPYNEQFF
NA	TRBV30	TRBJ1-4	NA	TGTGCCTGGAGTGTGTATAGGGAAAAACTGTTTTTT	CAWSVYREKLFF
TRBD1	TRBV14	TRBJ2-2	NA	TGTGCCAGCAGCCAAGGACAGGGGGGCCCGAACACCGGGGAGCTGTTTTTT	CASSQGQGGPNTGELFF
TRBD1	TRBV19	TRBJ1-2	NA	TGTGCCAGTAGTGACCTCGACAGGGTTTATGGCTACACCTTC	CASSDLDRVYGYTF
TRBD1	TRBV7-3	TRBJ1-2	NA	TGTGCCAGCAGCCCAGACAGGGGTGGCGGCTACACCTTC	CASSPDRGGGYTF
NA	TRBV11-2	TRBJ1-4	NA	TGTGCCAGCAGCTTAGAAGCCTTTGCCTGGGGGGAAAATGAAAAACTGTTTTTT	CASSLEAFAWGENEKLFF
NA	TRBV12-3/TRBV12-4	TRBJ1-1	NA	TGTGCCAGCAGAGTCACAGGGATCTCTGAAGCTTTCTTT	CASRVTGISEAFF
NA	TRBV2	TRBJ2-1	NA	TGTGCCAGTCCAGGCCAGGGGGGTGAGCAGTTCTTC	CASPGQGGEQFF
TRBD1	TRBV28	TRBJ2-1	NA	TGTGCCAGCAGTTTCGCAGACAGGGGTGAGCAGTTCTTC	CASSFADRGEQFF
TRBD2	TRBV5-1	TRBJ2-5	NA	TGCGCCAGCAGCGCGGGACTAGCGGGAGTCACAGAGACCCAGTACTTC	CASSAGLAGVTETQYF
NA	TRBV5-5	TRBJ1-1	NA	TGTGCCAGCAGCCCCGTAGGTGGGAACACTGAAGCTTTCTTT	CASSPVGGNTEAFF
NA	TRBV7-2	TRBJ1-2	once	TGTGCCAGCAGCCCCGGGATAGAGAGTGGCTACACCTTC	CASSPGIESGYTF
NA	TRBV3-1/TRBV3-2	TRBJ1-6	NA	TGTGCCAGCAGCCAAGATCGGGGATATAATTCACCCCTCCACTTT	CASSQDRGYNSPLHF
NA	TRBV30	TRBJ2-7	NA	TGTGCCTGGAGTGCGCTGTTCCCCTACGAGCAGTACTTC	CAWSALFPYEQYF
TRBD1	TRBV28	TRBJ1-1	NA	TGTGCCAGCAGTTCACCGACAGGGTTCACTGAAGCTTTCTTT	CASSSPTGFTEAFF
NA	TRBV10-2	TRBJ1-3	NA	TGCGCCAGCAGTGGATACTCGGGAAACACCATATATTTT	CASSGYSGNTIYF
NA	TRBV10-3	TRBJ1-1	NA	TGTGCCTCTGGGGGTAACACTGAAGCTTTCTTT	CASGGNTEAFF
TRBD1	TRBV6-5	TRBJ1-6	NA	TGTGCCAGCAGGACAGGGGGCTCCTATAATTCACCCCTCCACTTT	CASRTGGSYNSPLHF
NA	TRBV19	TRBJ1-1	NA	TGTGCCAGTAGTAAATTCGGGGACTTCCCTGAAGCTTTCTTT	CASSKFGDFPEAFF
NA	TRBV24-1	TRBJ2-1	once	TGTGCCACCAGTGGATACAATGAGCAGTTCTTC	CATSGYNEQFF
TRBD1	TRBV6-5	TRBJ1-1	NA	TGTGCCAGCAGTTCCCCACAGGGGTTCAATGAAGCTTTCTTT	CASSSPQGFNEAFF
NA	TRBV3-1/TRBV3-2	TRBJ2-7	NA	TGTGCCAGCAGCCAAGACCCTCCCGGAGTTACCTACGAGCAGTACTTC	CASSQDPPGVTYEQYF
NA	TRBV28	TRBJ2-7	NA	TGTGCCAGCAGCGCGTACTACGAGCAGTACTTC	CASSAYYEQYF
NA	TRBV29-1	TRBJ1-1	NA	TGCAGCGTCCGGACGGGGAACACTGAAGCTTTCTTT	CSVRTGNTEAFF
NA	TRBV7-2	TRBJ1-1	NA	TGTGCCAGCAACCTAGCGTGGCAGTCCCGTGAAGCTTTCTTT	CASNLAWQSREAFF
NA	TRBV9	TRBJ1-6	NA	TGTGCCAGCAGCCCCCGGGCCGAAAATTCACCCCTCCACTTT	CASSPRAENSPLHF
NA	TRBV6-6	TRBJ2-3	NA	TGTGCCAGCACTACCTACGGGACAGATACGCAGTATTTT	CASTTYGTDTQYF
NA	TRBV4-2	TRBJ2-5	NA	TGTGCCAGCAGCCAAGTTCCCGGATGGGAGACCCAGTACTTC	CASSQVPGWETQYF
TRBD2	TRBV30	TRBJ2-3	NA	TGTGCCTGGAGTTTGGGACTAGCGTCAGATACGCAGTATTTT	CAWSLGLASDTQYF
NA	TRBV30	TRBJ2-7	once	TGTGCCTGGAGCGAACAGGGTTACGAGCAGTACTTC	CAWSEQGYEQYF
NA	TRBV18	TRBJ1-2	NA	TGTGCCAGCTCGACTTCAGGGCAGAACTATGGCTACACCTTC	CASSTSGQNYGYTF
NA	TRBV21-1	TRBJ2-7	NA	TGTGCCACCCGGACAGGGAGGACCTACGAGCAGTACTTC	CATRTGRTYEQYF
NA	TRBV28	TRBJ2-7	NA	TGTGCCAGCAGAAGACACCCGCTGAGGGGCGAGCAGTACTTC	CASRRHPLRGEQYF
TRBD1	TRBV9	TRBJ1-1	NA	TGTGCCAGCAGCGTCCGGGGACAGGGGGAAGCTTTCTTT	CASSVRGQGEAFF
NA	TRBV2	TRBJ2-3	NA	TGTGCCAGCAGTCCCTCTAGCGGCACAGATACGCAGTATTTT	CASSPSSGTDTQYF